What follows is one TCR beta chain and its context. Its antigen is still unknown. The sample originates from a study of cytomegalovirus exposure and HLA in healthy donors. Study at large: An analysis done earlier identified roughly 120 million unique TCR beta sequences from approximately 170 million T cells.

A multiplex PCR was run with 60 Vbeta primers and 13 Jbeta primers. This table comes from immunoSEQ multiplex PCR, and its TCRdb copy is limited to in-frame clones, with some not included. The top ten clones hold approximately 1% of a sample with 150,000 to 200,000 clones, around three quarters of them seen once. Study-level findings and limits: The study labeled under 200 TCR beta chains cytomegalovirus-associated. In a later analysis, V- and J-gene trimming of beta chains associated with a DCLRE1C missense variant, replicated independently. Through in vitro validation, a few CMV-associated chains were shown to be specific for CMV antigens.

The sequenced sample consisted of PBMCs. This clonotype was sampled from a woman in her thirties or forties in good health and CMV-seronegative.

The CDR3 region has the DNA TGTGCCAGCAGCTCCGGGGGGTGGACTGAAGCTTTCTTT. This codes for CASSSGGWTEAFF. The chain has TRBV7-3 and TRBJ1-1; perhaps TRBD1 as D (5 bases). The CDR3 extends over 13 amino acids. From germline, CDR1 is SGHTA and CDR2 FQGTGA. V lost 4 bases and J 5 bases, leaving 11 bases between the germline ends.